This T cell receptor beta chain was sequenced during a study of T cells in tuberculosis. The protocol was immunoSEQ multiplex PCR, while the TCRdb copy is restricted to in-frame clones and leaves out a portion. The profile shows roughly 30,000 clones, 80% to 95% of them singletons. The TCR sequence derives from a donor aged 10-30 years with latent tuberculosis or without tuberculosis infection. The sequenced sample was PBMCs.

The CDR3 sequence is CAISEAGKVGQYF. DNA for the CDR3: TGTGCCATCAGTGAGGCGGGGAAAGTGGGGCAGTATTTT. V gene TRBV10-3 combines with J gene TRBJ2-3, with D possibly matching TRBD2 (6 bases). The germline V and J ends were trimmed by 2 bases and 11 bases, with 14 bases remaining between them. The CDR3 is 13 residues long. The germline V gene encodes CDR1 ENHRY and CDR2 SYGVKD.